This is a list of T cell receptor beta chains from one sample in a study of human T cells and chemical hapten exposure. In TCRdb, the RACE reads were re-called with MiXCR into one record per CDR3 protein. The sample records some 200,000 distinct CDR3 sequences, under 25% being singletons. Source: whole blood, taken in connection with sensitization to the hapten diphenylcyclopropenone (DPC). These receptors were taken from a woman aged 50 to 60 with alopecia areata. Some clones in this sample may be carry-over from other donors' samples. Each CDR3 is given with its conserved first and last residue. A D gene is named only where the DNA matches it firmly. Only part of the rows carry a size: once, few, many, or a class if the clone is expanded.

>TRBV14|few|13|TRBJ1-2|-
TGTGCCAGCAGCCAAGTGGCTAACTATGGCTACACCTTC
CASSQVANYGYTF
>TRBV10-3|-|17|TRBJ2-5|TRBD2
TGTGCCATCAGTGCAAGATCGACTAGCGGGAATGCAGAGACCCAGTACTTC
CAISARSTSGNAETQYF
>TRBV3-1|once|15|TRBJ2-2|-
TGTGCCAGCAGCCAAGATCTGAGGGTCAGCGGGGAGCTGTTTTTT
CASSQDLRVSGELFF
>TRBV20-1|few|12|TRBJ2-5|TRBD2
TGCAGTGCTAGTCTAGCGGAAGAGACCCAGTACTTC
CSASLAEETQYF
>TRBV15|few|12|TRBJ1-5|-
TGTGCCACCAGTTCCCCTGGTCAGCCCCAGCATTTT
CATSSPGQPQHF
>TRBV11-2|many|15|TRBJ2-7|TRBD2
TGTGCCAGCAGCCCCAGGACTAGCGGCTCCTACGAGCAGTACTTC
CASSPRTSGSYEQYF
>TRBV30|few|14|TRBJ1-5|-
TGTGCCTGGAGTGAGGGGATAGGCAATCAGCCCCAGCATTTT
CAWSEGIGNQPQHF
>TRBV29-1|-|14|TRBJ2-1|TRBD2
TGCAGCGGGGCTAGCGGGAGGGCGGGTGGTGAGCAGTTCTTC
CSGASGRAGGEQFF
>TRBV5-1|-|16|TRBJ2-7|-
TGCGCCAGCAAGACAAGTTCCGGGGGTCTTCCCTACGAGCAGTACTTC
CASKTSSGGLPYEQYF
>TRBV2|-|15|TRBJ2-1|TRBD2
TGTGCCAGCAGCCCGGGACTAGCCATTTATAATGAGCAGTTCTTC
CASSPGLAIYNEQFF
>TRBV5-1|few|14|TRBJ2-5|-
TGCGCCAGCAGCTTGGTACAAGAACCAGAGACCCAGTACTTC
CASSLVQEPETQYF
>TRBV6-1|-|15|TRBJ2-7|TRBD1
TGTGCCAGCAGCCACAGGGGAGCCTCCTCCTACGAGCAGTACTTC
CASSHRGASSYEQYF
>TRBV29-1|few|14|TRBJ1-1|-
TGCAGCGTTGTAGGTCTCAACCCGAACACTGAAGCTTTCTTT
CSVVGLNPNTEAFF
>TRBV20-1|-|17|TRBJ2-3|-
TGCAGTGCTAGGTTTCCGCGAACCAGTTCTAGCACAGATACGCAGTATTTT
CSARFPRTSSSTDTQYF
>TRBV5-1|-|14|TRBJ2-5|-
TGCGCCAGCAGAGGAGGAACGGAACAAGAGACCCAGTACTTC
CASRGGTEQETQYF
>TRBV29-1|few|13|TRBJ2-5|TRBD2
TGCAGCGCGAAGAGGGAGGGATACGAGACCCAGTACTTC
CSAKREGYETQYF
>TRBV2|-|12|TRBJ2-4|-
TGTGCCAGCAGTGAAGCCCCTAGCGTTCAGTACTTC
CASSEAPSVQYF
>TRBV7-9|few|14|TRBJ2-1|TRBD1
TGTGCCAGCAGCTTCAGGGGGCGGTCGGGTGAGCAGTTCTTC
CASSFRGRSGEQFF
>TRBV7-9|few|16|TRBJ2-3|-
TGTGCCAGCAGCTTAACGTTCTCACTAGGTGATGTTACGCAGTATTTT
CASSLTFSLGDVTQYF
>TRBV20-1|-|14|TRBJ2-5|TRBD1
TGCAGTGCTAACAGGGGGAAGGATCCAGAGACCCAGTACTTC
CSANRGKDPETQYF
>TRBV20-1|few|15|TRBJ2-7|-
TGCAGTGCTAGAGGGGGAGAGTCTGCGTCCCCCGAGCAGTACTTC
CSARGGESASPEQYF
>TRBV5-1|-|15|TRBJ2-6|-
TGCACCTACGCTAAGGGACCCCTTGGGGCCAACGTCCTGACTTTC
CTYAKGPLGANVLTF
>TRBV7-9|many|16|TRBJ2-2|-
TGTGCCAGCAGCCCACGAACTACAGGGAACACCGGGGAGCTGTTTTTT
CASSPRTTGNTGELFF
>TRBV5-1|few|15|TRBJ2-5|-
TGCGCCAGCAGCCTCAACGACAGGAAACAAGAGACCCAGTACTTC
CASSLNDRKQETQYF
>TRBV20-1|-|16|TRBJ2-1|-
TGCAGTGCTAGTCCCCCTCACCGACGGAAGAACAATGAGCAGTTCTTC
CSASPPHRRKNNEQFF
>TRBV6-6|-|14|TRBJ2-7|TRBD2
TGTGCCAGCAGCTCGGCACTAGCGGGAGGCGAGCAGTACTTC
CASSSALAGGEQYF
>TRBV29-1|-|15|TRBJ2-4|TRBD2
TGCAGCGTTGAAGTGGGCGGGAGGGTCAAAAACATTCAGTACTTC
CSVEVGGRVKNIQYF
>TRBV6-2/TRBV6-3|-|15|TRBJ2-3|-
TGTGCCAGCAGCCCAACCCGGACAAGGACAGATACGCAGTATTTT
CASSPTRTRTDTQYF
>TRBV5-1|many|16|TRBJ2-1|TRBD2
TGCGCCAGCAGCTTCCGTATAGCGGGAGTGAACAATGAGCAGTTCTTC
CASSFRIAGVNNEQFF
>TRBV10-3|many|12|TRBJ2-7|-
TGTGCCATCAGGACTGCCCCGTCCGAGCAGTACTTC
CAIRTAPSEQYF
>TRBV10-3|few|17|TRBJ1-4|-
TGTGCCATCAGTGATCATGACAGAGCTTCTGGTAATGAAAAACTGTTTTTT
CAISDHDRASGNEKLFF
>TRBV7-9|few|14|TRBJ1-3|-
TGTGCCAGCAGATCGTGGGGGACTGGAAACACCATATATTTT
CASRSWGTGNTIYF
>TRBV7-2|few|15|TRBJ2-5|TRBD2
TGTGCCAGCAGCCCCCTTGGGGGGGGCCAAGAGACCCAGTACTTC
CASSPLGGGQETQYF
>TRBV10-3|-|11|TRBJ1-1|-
TGTGCCACCAGGGGCTCAGGGTACGCTTTCTTT
CATRGSGYAFF
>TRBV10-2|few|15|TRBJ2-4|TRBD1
TGCGCCGGTCCAGGCCCCGGACAGGGCAAAAACATTCAGTACTTC
CAGPGPGQGKNIQYF
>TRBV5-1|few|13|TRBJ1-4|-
TGCGCCAGCAGCTTGGCTAGGGGTGAAAAACTGTTTTTT
CASSLARGEKLFF
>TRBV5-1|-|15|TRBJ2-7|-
TGCGCCAGCAGCTTCCAGTCAGTGAGGACCTACGAGCAGTACTTC
CASSFQSVRTYEQYF
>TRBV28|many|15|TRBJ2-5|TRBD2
TGTGCCAGCAGTCAGACTAGCGGCTACCAAGAGACCCAGTACTTC
CASSQTSGYQETQYF
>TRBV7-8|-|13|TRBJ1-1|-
TGTGCCAGCAGCCCAGGACTGACCACTGAAGCTTTCTTT
CASSPGLTTEAFF
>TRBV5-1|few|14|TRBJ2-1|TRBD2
TGCGCCAGCAGCTTGGGGCTAGCGGACAATGAGCAGTTCTTC
CASSLGLADNEQFF
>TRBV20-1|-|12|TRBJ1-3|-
TGCAGTGCAGGGCCGGGGGGAAACACCATATATTTT
CSAGPGGNTIYF
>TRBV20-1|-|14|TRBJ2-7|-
TGCAGTGCTAGACTACCCGGGACAAAAAACGAGCAGTACTTC
CSARLPGTKNEQYF
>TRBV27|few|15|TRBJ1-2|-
TGTGCCAGCGAGAGGCCGCAGGGACTGGACTATGGCTACACCTTC
CASERPQGLDYGYTF
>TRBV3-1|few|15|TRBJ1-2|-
TGTGCCAGCAGCCATCGAGGCGATACTAACTATGGCTACACCTTC
CASSHRGDTNYGYTF
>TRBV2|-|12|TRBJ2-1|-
TGTGCCAGCAGTGAAGGGACACGGTCCGAATTCTTC
CASSEGTRSEFF
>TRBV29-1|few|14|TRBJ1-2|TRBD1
TGCAGCGTCAGAAGGACAGGACCTAACTATGGCTACACCTTC
CSVRRTGPNYGYTF
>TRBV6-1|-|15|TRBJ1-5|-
TGTGCCAGCAGTGAAGGCACATATAGCAATCAGCCCCAGCATTTT
CASSEGTYSNQPQHF
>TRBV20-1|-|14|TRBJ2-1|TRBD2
TGCAGTGCTAGAGATGGGACTAGGGTCAATGAGCAGTTCTTC
CSARDGTRVNEQFF
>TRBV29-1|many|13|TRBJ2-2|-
TGCAGCGTTGGCCAGGGTAACACCGGGGAGCTGTTTTTT
CSVGQGNTGELFF
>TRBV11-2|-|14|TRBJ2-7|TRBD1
TGTGCCAGCAGCTTGGGGACAGGGGGCTACGAGCAGTACTTC
CASSLGTGGYEQYF
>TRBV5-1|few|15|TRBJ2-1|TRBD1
TGCGCCAGCAGCTTGGTCGGGACAGGGAGGAATGAGCAGTTCTTC
CASSLVGTGRNEQFF
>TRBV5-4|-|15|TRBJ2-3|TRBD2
TGTGCCAGCAGCTTCGGCGGACTAGCGGGAGATACGCAGTATTTT
CASSFGGLAGDTQYF